This T cell receptor beta chain is from a study of T cell repertoires in cytomegalovirus infection. Study results and limitations: Carriers of CMV and the relevant HLA type were discriminated by public TCR beta frequency.

Germline loops: CDR1 DFQATT, CDR2 SNEGSKA (reference sequence). Trimming removed 2 bases from V and 8 bases from J, with 12 bases in between. This CDR3 comprises 12 residues. TCRdb reanalysed the reads using MiXCR and keeps one entry per CDR3 protein. The sample yields roughly 150,000 distinct CDR3 sequences, roughly a sixth seen once. As concerns this clonotype: Its antigen remains unidentified.

The sequence was collected from a human donor in good health (CMV status not recorded). Some clones in this sample may be carry-over from other donors' samples. The chain has TRBV20-1 and TRBJ1-2; a weak D match, TRBD1 (5 bases). Sequences were obtained from CD8+ T cells from PBMCs. In DNA, the CDR3 is TGCAGTGCTAGATGTGGGGCGTGGGGCTACACCTTC. Translating it yields CSARCGAWGYTF.